This is a list of T cell receptor beta chains from one sample in a study of T cell responses to AZD1222 COVID-19 vaccine. Profiling relied on immunoSEQ multiplex PCR, and the TCRdb table lists in-frame clones only, not all of them. The table shows 140,000 to 150,000 clones, with roughly 86% occurring only once. This material consisted of peripheral blood, taken 28 days after the second AZD1222 dose. The origin of the receptors is an adult who received the AZD1222 COVID-19 vaccine. Both conserved end residues are part of each CDR3. The D gene is left open where the match is weak. A row's size may be missing; if present it is once, few, many or a size class.

TRBV20-1	TRBJ2-1	NA	TRBD2	CSASLAGNEQFF	TGCAGTGCTAGTTTAGCGGGTAACGAGCAGTTCTTC
TRBV19	TRBJ1-2	NA	TRBD1	CASSTGQGGWSNYGYTF	TGTGCCAGTAGCACGGGACAGGGTGGCTGGTCCAACTATGGCTACACCTTC
TRBV7-9	TRBJ2-3	NA	NA	CASSLTDTQYF	TGTGCCAGCAGCCTCACAGATACGCAGTATTTT
TRBV30	TRBJ2-7	NA	NA	CAWSVPTSYEQYF	TGTGCCTGGAGTGTACCCACCTCCTACGAGCAGTACTTC
TRBV3-1/TRBV3-2	TRBJ1-3	NA	NA	CASSQGGYSGNTIYF	TGTGCCAGCAGCCAAGGCGGATACTCTGGAAACACCATATATTTT
TRBV2	TRBJ1-6	NA	TRBD1	CASVGQGDSPLHF	TGTGCCAGCGTGGGACAGGGGGATTCACCCCTCCACTTT
TRBV10-2	TRBJ2-3	NA	TRBD2	CASRGLAGVAPTQYF	TGCGCCAGCAGAGGACTAGCGGGAGTCGCCCCTACGCAGTATTTT
TRBV28	TRBJ1-2	NA	NA	CASSLDGWAARGYTF	TGTGCCAGCAGTTTAGACGGATGGGCCGCCAGGGGCTACACCTTC
TRBV6-2/TRBV6-3	TRBJ2-5	NA	TRBD2	CASSVTSGGLYQETQYF	TGTGCCAGCAGTGTGACTAGCGGGGGGTTGTACCAAGAGACCCAGTACTTC
TRBV6-1	TRBJ2-2	once	NA	CASSDGGLPGLTGELFF	TGTGCCAGCAGTGACGGAGGACTGCCCGGCTTAACCGGGGAGCTGTTTTTT
TRBV28	TRBJ1-4	NA	NA	CASSLPIAGSREKLFF	TGTGCCAGCAGTCTTCCCATCGCAGGGTCAAGGGAAAAACTGTTTTTT
TRBV28	TRBJ1-6	NA	NA	CASSSGARDNSPLHF	TGTGCCAGCAGTTCGGGGGCTCGCGATAATTCACCCCTCCACTTT
TRBV19	TRBJ2-3	once	NA	CASSIGGTSTDTQYF	TGTGCCAGTAGTATAGGTGGGACATCCACAGATACGCAGTATTTT
TRBV3-1/TRBV3-2	TRBJ2-7	once	TRBD2	CASSQGLAGAYEQYF	TGTGCCAGCAGCCAGGGGCTAGCGGGAGCCTACGAGCAGTACTTC
TRBV7-2	TRBJ2-2	NA	NA	CASSLNGGGELFF	TGTGCCAGCAGCTTAAACGGGGGTGGGGAGCTGTTTTTT
TRBV5-1	TRBJ1-6	NA	NA	CASSLDLSSYNSPLHF	TGCGCCAGCAGCTTGGATTTAAGCTCCTATAATTCACCCCTCCACTTT
TRBV7-9	TRBJ1-2	few	TRBD1	CASSLRDRVDGYTF	TGTGCCAGCAGCTTAAGGGACAGGGTAGATGGCTACACCTTC
TRBV6-2/TRBV6-3	TRBJ2-1	NA	NA	CASSYRPSKDNEQFF	TGTGCCAGCAGTTACAGGCCAAGTAAGGACAATGAGCAGTTCTTC
TRBV19	TRBJ1-3	NA	NA	CASSISPTGNTIYF	TGTGCCAGTAGTATTTCTCCAACTGGAAACACCATATATTTT
TRBV7-2	TRBJ2-3	NA	NA	CASSLWQNTDTQYF	TGTGCCAGCAGCCTTTGGCAGAACACAGATACGCAGTATTTT
TRBV27	TRBJ1-1	NA	TRBD1	CASSSTGTGMNTEAFF	TGTGCCAGCAGTTCCACCGGGACAGGCATGAACACTGAAGCTTTCTTT
TRBV3-1/TRBV3-2	TRBJ1-1	NA	NA	CASSQPGMNTEAFF	TGTGCCAGCAGCCAACCAGGTATGAACACTGAAGCTTTCTTT
TRBV6-5	TRBJ2-7	NA	TRBD2	CASSRWTSATYEQYF	TGTGCCAGCAGCCGTTGGACTAGCGCGACCTACGAGCAGTACTTC
TRBV5-1	TRBJ1-4	NA	NA	CASSFTGYGEKLFF	TGCGCCAGCAGCTTCACAGGGTACGGGGAAAAACTGTTTTTT
TRBV7-9	TRBJ2-3	NA	NA	CASSLEVTRADTQYF	TGTGCCAGCAGCTTGGAAGTTACTCGGGCGGATACGCAGTATTTT
TRBV5-1	TRBJ1-1	NA	NA	CASSEADWAEAFF	TGCGCCAGCAGCGAGGCTGACTGGGCTGAAGCTTTCTTT
TRBV4-1	TRBJ2-5	NA	TRBD2	CASSPKPGLAGETQYF	TGCGCCAGCAGCCCAAAACCGGGACTAGCAGGGGAGACCCAGTACTTC
TRBV9	TRBJ2-6	NA	TRBD1	CASSETGGSSGANVLTF	TGTGCCAGCAGCGAGACAGGGGGGTCCTCTGGGGCCAACGTCCTGACTTTC
TRBV4-2	TRBJ1-2	NA	NA	CASSQRDGSSGYGYTF	TGTGCCAGCAGCCAGAGGGATGGCAGCTCGGGCTATGGCTACACCTTC
TRBV7-8	TRBJ2-3	NA	NA	CASSFFSGADTQYF	TGTGCCAGCAGCTTTTTTAGTGGGGCAGATACGCAGTATTTT
TRBV4-1	TRBJ2-3	NA	NA	CASSQVHSTDTQYF	TGCGCCAGCAGCCAGGTTCATAGCACAGATACGCAGTATTTT
TRBV12-3/TRBV12-4	TRBJ2-1	once	NA	CASSLSGQYEQFF	TGTGCCAGCAGCCTTAGTGGGCAATATGAGCAGTTCTTC
TRBV4-1	TRBJ1-6	NA	NA	CASSPDSKNSPLHF	TGCGCCAGCAGCCCGGACAGCAAAAATTCACCCCTCCACTTT
TRBV12-3/TRBV12-4	TRBJ2-5	NA	NA	CASTETMVETQYF	TGTGCCAGCACCGAAACCATGGTCGAGACCCAGTACTTC
TRBV19	TRBJ2-3	once	TRBD2	CASSALWEGSFPDTQYF	TGTGCCAGTAGTGCCCTCTGGGAGGGGAGCTTTCCAGATACGCAGTATTTT
TRBV12-3/TRBV12-4	TRBJ1-6	NA	NA	CASSRTVDSPLHF	TGTGCCAGCAGCCGGACAGTTGACTCACCCCTCCACTTT
TRBV27	TRBJ2-4	NA	NA	CASRVNLLAKNIQYF	TGTGCCAGCAGGGTCAACTTACTAGCCAAAAACATTCAGTACTTC
TRBV2	TRBJ2-2	once	TRBD2	CASKGLAGPGGELFF	TGTGCCAGCAAGGGACTAGCGGGACCGGGTGGGGAGCTGTTTTTT
TRBV28	TRBJ1-2	NA	NA	CASSPPPHKGMDGYTF	TGTGCCAGCAGTCCGCCGCCCCATAAAGGGATGGATGGCTACACCTTC
TRBV30	TRBJ2-2	NA	TRBD2	CAWSLGLAGNTGELFF	TGTGCCTGGAGCCTTGGACTAGCGGGGAACACCGGGGAGCTGTTTTTT
TRBV14	TRBJ2-6	NA	NA	CASSRSLSGANVLTF	TGTGCCAGCAGTCGATCCCTCTCTGGGGCCAACGTCCTGACTTTC
TRBV30	TRBJ1-2	NA	NA	CAWSPLGGYTF	TGTGCCTGGAGTCCTTTGGGAGGCTACACCTTC
TRBV28	TRBJ1-5	NA	TRBD1	CASSLGGGQGGNQPQHF	TGTGCCAGCAGCCTGGGAGGGGGACAGGGAGGCAATCAGCCCCAGCATTTT
TRBV12-3/TRBV12-4	TRBJ1-1	NA	NA	CASSPNTEAFF	TGTGCCAGCTCCCCGAACACTGAAGCTTTCTTT
TRBV18	TRBJ1-3	NA	NA	CASSPTRNSGNTIYF	TGTGCCAGCTCACCCACACGGAATTCTGGAAACACCATATATTTT
TRBV13	TRBJ2-1	NA	NA	CASSPPGKEYNEQFF	TGTGCCAGCAGCCCTCCGGGGAAAGAATACAATGAGCAGTTCTTC
TRBV11-2	TRBJ1-1	NA	NA	CASSLVAPLDTEAFF	TGTGCCAGCAGCTTAGTGGCTCCCTTGGACACTGAAGCTTTCTTT
TRBV15	TRBJ2-1	NA	NA	CATSGGGSLDEQFF	TGTGCCACCAGCGGAGGAGGGAGTTTAGATGAGCAGTTCTTC
TRBV25-1	TRBJ2-3	NA	NA	CASSFQRSTDTQYF	TGTGCCAGCAGTTTCCAGCGGAGCACAGATACGCAGTATTTT
TRBV29-1	TRBJ2-3	NA	NA	CSVEVAGEEDTQYF	TGCAGCGTTGAAGTAGCAGGGGAGGAAGATACGCAGTATTTT
TRBV12-3/TRBV12-4	TRBJ2-7	NA	NA	CASSRRGFYEQYF	TGTGCCAGCAGCCGTCGAGGTTTCTACGAGCAGTACTTC
TRBV3-1/TRBV3-2	TRBJ1-6	NA	NA	CASSQDDRAGSPLHF	TGTGCCAGCAGCCAAGATGACCGGGCTGGTTCACCCCTCCACTTT
TRBV5-8	TRBJ2-5	NA	NA	CASSFGPGVQETQYF	NA
TRBV5-3	TRBJ1-3	NA	TRBD1	CARSHHWTGEVGGNTIYF	TGTGCCAGAAGCCATCATTGGACAGGGGAGGTGGGTGGAAACACCATATATTTT
TRBV19	TRBJ2-3	once	TRBD2	CASSIEGSGESDTQYF	TGTGCCAGTAGTATAGAAGGTAGCGGGGAATCAGATACGCAGTATTTT
TRBV3-1/TRBV3-2	TRBJ2-1	NA	NA	CASSQDAGFSYNEQFF	TGTGCCAGCAGCCAAGACGCGGGATTCTCCTACAATGAGCAGTTCTTC